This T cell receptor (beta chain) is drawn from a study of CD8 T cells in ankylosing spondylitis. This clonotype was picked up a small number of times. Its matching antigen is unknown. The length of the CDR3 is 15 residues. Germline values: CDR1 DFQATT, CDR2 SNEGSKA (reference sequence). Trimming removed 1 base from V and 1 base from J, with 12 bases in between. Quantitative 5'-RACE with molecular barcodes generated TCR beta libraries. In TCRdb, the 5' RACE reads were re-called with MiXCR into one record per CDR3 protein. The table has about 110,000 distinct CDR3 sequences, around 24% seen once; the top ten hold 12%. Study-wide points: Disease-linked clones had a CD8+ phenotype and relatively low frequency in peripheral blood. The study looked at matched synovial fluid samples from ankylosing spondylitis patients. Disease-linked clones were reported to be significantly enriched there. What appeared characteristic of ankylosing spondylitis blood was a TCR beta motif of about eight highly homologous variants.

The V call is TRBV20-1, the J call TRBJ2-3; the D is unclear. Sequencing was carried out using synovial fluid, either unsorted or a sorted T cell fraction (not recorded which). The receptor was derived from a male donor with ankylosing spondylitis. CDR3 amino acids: CSARVGQDGTDTQYF. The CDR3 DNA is TGCAGTGCTAGAGTTGGCCAGGATGGCACAGATACGCAGTATTTT.